The T cell receptor (beta chain) under discussion was sequenced for a study of T cell changes during pregnancy in multiple sclerosis. Germline loops: CDR1 GTSNPN, CDR2 SVGIG (reference sequence). V gave up 1 base and J gave up 5 bases, with 20 bases separating them. The CDR3 totals 16 residues. TCRdb's copy holds only in-frame clones and misses some; the assay was immunoSEQ multiplex PCR. The sample records 100,000 or so clones, 90% to 95% being singletons. The chain links TRBV30 to TRBJ1-1, with D perhaps TRBD1 (6 bases). This specimen consisted of peripheral blood, obtained in the first trimester of pregnancy. The TCR was taken from a female donor with multiple sclerosis, enrolled in a pregnancy study. DNA of the CDR3: TGTGCCTGGAGTGCCCAAGGTTACAGGGTAGGGACTGAAGCTTTCTTT. As protein: CAWSAQGYRVGTEAFF.